This T cell receptor (beta chain) was sequenced for a study of cytomegalovirus exposure and HLA in healthy donors. Study results and caveats: In a later analysis, several top co-occurrence clusters appeared linked to parvovirus B19, influenza, CMV and Epstein-Barr virus. Later work showed greater clonal expansion in HLA-associated TCR beta chains than in equally common others.

Germline values: CDR1 SGHRS, CDR2 YFSETQ. V was clipped by 5 bases and J by 2 bases; unmatched bases: 6. CDR3 length: 15 amino acids. The PCR had 60 Vbeta and 13 Jbeta primers. Clones were sequenced by immunoSEQ multiplex PCR, and TCRdb holds only the in-frame ones, with some missing. This sample has some 100,000 clones; roughly 85% occur once, and the top ten carry 3% to 4%. To note about this clone: What it binds is not known.

This chain joins TRBV5-1 and TRBJ2-3; TRBD1 aligns across 9 bases. The sequence came from a man in his thirties or forties in good health and CMV-seronegative. The specimen sequenced was PBMCs. The CDR3 sequence: CASSRQGDITDTQYF. CDR3 nucleotides: TGCGCCAGCAGTCGACAGGGGGATATCACAGATACGCAGTATTTT.